The 21 T cell receptor beta chains presented below share a single source sample, sequenced in a study of cytomegalovirus exposure and HLA in healthy donors. Use of 60 Vbeta and 13 Jbeta primers characterized the PCR. TCRdb keeps only in-frame clones here, not all; method: immunoSEQ multiplex PCR. The data contain about 68,000 clones, approximately 75% of them singletons. The sample comprised PBMCs. These receptors came from a human donor in good health.

V and J are TRBV7-3 and TRBJ2-5, with D perhaps matching TRBD1 (6 bases). The germline V and J ends were trimmed by 1 base and 3 bases, with 12 bases remaining between them. Germline V gene lookup returns CDR1 SGHTA and CDR2 FQGTGA. The CDR3 runs to 15 residues. CDR3 DNA: TGTGCCAGCAGCTTAAAGTTCGCAGGGGAAGAGACCCAGTACTTC. Translation gives CASSLKFAGEETQYF.

The chain employs TRBV5-1 and TRBJ2-1, with 7 bases lining up with TRBD2. The CDR3 sequence is 17 residues long. Germline V CDR1 and CDR2: SGHRS, YFSETQ. V dropped 0 bases and J dropped 3; count of bases not matched to a gene: 9. CDR3 sequence (DNA): TGCGCCAGCAGCTTGGTTGGGCTAGCGGACAACTACAATGAGCAGTTCTTC. Translated: CASSLVGLADNYNEQFF.

The V and J genes are TRBV7-9 and TRBJ2-4; the D gene is possibly TRBD1 (6 bases). This CDR3 region has 14 residues. Trimming took 1 base from V and 8 from J, leaving 12 bases between them. Germline V CDR1 and CDR2: SEHNR, FQNEAQ (reference sequence). CDR3 region: CASSLDRAVDIQYF. Here the CDR3 DNA reads TGTGCCAGCAGCTTAGACAGGGCGGTTGACATTCAGTACTTC.

CDR3 amino acids: CASSLNQGGQETQYF. The CDR3 DNA sequence: TGCGCCAGCAGCTTGAACCAGGGTGGTCAAGAGACCCAGTACTTC. J is TRBJ2-5 and V is TRBV5-1; tentatively, D is TRBD1 (5 bases). The CDR3 has 15 residues. Deletions cut 1 base from V and 2 bases from J, with 12 bases between. Germline-derived CDR1 and CDR2 are SGHRS and YFSETQ.

This clone was counted a few times. The V and J genes are TRBV7-9 and TRBJ2-1, with D tentatively TRBD1 (6 bases). Germline CDR1 and CDR2: SEHNR and FQNEAQ (reference sequence). The V gene lost 5 bases and the J gene lost 9 bases, with 14 bases spanning the gap. This CDR3 contains 13 residues. The CDR3 loop is CASSAGTMGEQFF. CDR3 DNA: TGTGCCAGCAGCGCCGGGACAATGGGTGAGCAGTTCTTC.

This clone occurred a few times. The CDR3 DNA is TGTGCTAGTGGTTTAGGCCCAGGGGCCACCGGGGAGCTGTTTTTT. This translates into CASGLGPGATGELFF. The chain uses TRBV12-5 and TRBJ2-2; TRBD1 is a possible D gene (6 bases). The CDR3 runs to 15 residues. Trimming pared 3 bases from V and 4 bases from J, leaving 12 bases between. Germline-derived CDR1 and CDR2 are LGHNT and FRNRAP.

The chain joins TRBV2 to TRBJ2-2, with 7 bases lining up with TRBD1. J gave up 5 bases and V 7 bases, and 7 bases lay outside the gene matches. CDR1 SNHLY and CDR2 FYNNEI come from the germline V gene. This CDR3 region has 14 residues. CDR3 residues: CASNLQGQTGELFF. Here the CDR3 DNA reads TGTGCCAGCAATTTACAGGGGCAAACCGGGGAGCTGTTTTTT.

This chain connects TRBV18 to TRBJ2-6; 11 bases align to TRBD1. Trimming at V came to 6 bases and at J to 0 bases, leaving 4 bases not matched to a gene. The CDR3 has 17 residues. Germline CDR1 and CDR2: KGHSH and LQKENI. The CDR3 region has the DNA TGTGCCAGCTCGCCGGGACAGGGGGTCTCTGGGGCCAACGTCCTGACTTTC. This codes for CASSPGQGVSGANVLTF.

The chain combines TRBV6-1 with TRBJ2-7; 11 positions match TRBD1. CDR3 size: 12 residues. CDR1 is MNHNS and CDR2 is SASEGT in the germline V gene. V shed 4 bases, J shed 9 bases, and the junction held 2 bases outside the gene matches. The DNA for the CDR3 is TGTGCCAGCAGTGTTGGACAGGGGGCGCAGTACTTC. As protein: CASSVGQGAQYF.

The rearrangement uses TRBV5-4 and TRBJ1-1, with 7 bases lining up with TRBD1. Trimming took 4 bases from V and 11 from J; bases not matched to a gene: 17. In germline, CDR1 is SGHNT, CDR2 YYREEE (reference sequence). The length of the CDR3 is 15 residues. CDR3 loop: CASSPENTGAGVAFF. The DNA of the CDR3 is TGTGCCAGCAGCCCGGAAAATACAGGGGCCGGTGTTGCTTTCTTT.

The V and J genes are TRBV5-5 and TRBJ2-5, with D tentatively TRBD1 (7 bases). Germline V gene data show CDR1 as SGHKS and CDR2 as YYEKEE (reference sequence). CDR3 length: 15 amino acids. The V end was cut by 3 bases, the J end by 3 bases, with 15 bases between. The CDR3 loop is CASSSPRGTEETQYF. The CDR3 bases are TGTGCCAGCAGCTCTCCCCGCGGGACAGAAGAGACCCAGTACTTC. Supplemented by reference TRBV5-5 and TRBJ2-5, the full variable domain reads DAGVTQSPTHLIKTRGQQVTLRCSPISGHKSVSWYQQVLGQGPQFIFQYYEKEERGRGNFPDRFSARQFPNYSSELNVNALLLGDSALYLCASSSPRGTEETQYFGPGTRLLVL.

The chain combines TRBV10-2 with TRBJ1-5, with 8 nucleotides matching TRBD1. The germline V gene encodes CDR1 WSHSY and CDR2 SAAADI. This CDR3 contains 17 residues. V lost 6 bases to trimming and J lost 9 bases; unmatched junction nucleotides: 19. The CDR3 DNA sequence: TGCGCCAGCAGCTCGGGCAACTCGGGACAGGCCTCTTGGCCCCAGCATTTT. Its protein product is CASSSGNSGQASWPQHF.

The chain couples TRBV7-2 to TRBJ2-2; D unclear. The germline gives CDR1 SGHTA, CDR2 FQGNSA. This CDR3 is built from 14 residues. The V gene lost 5 bases and the J gene lost 1 base, with 8 bases spanning the gap. The DNA of the CDR3 is TGTGCCAGCAGCCCGAACAGGAACACCGGGGAGCTGTTTTTT. Protein product: CASSPNRNTGELFF.

The V and J genes are TRBV11-2 and TRBJ2-7; 11 bases map to TRBD2. The CDR3 runs to 15 residues. Germline CDR1 is SGHAT and CDR2 is FQNNGV. V dropped 4 bases and J dropped 2; count of bases not matched to a gene: 4. For the CDR3, the DNA is TGTGCCAGCAGCTATACTAGCGGGGGAGCCTACGAGCAGTACTTC. This encodes CASSYTSGGAYEQYF.

The V and J genes are TRBV5-1 and TRBJ2-5; perhaps TRBD2 as D (6 bases). Germline V gene lookup returns CDR1 SGHRS and CDR2 YFSETQ. The V end lost 4 bases, the J end lost 2 bases, and 15 bases lay between the germline ends. This CDR3 is built from 15 residues. CDR3 nucleotides: TGCGCCAGCAGCCTGGACGGACGGGGGCAAGAGACCCAGTACTTC. Protein: CASSLDGRGQETQYF.

The rearrangement joins TRBV6-5 to TRBJ1-1; D is possibly TRBD1 (6 bases). Trimming left V 7 bases short and J 0 bases short, with 12 bases between. This CDR3 has 14 residues. The germline V gene has CDR1 MNHEY and CDR2 SVGAGI. CDR3 nucleotides: TGTGCCAGCACATGGGCAGGGGTGAACACTGAAGCTTTCTTT. It codes for CASTWAGVNTEAFF.

J is TRBJ2-3 and V is TRBV7-2; 9 bases line up with TRBD1. This CDR3 spans 17 amino acids. Germline V lookup: CDR1 SGHTA, CDR2 FQGNSA. The junction had 14 bases not matched to a gene; V was cut back by 4 bases and J by 6 bases. DNA for the CDR3: TGTGCCAGCAGCTACCGACCGGGACAGGGAGCGGGTGATACGCAGTATTTT. Protein: CASSYRPGQGAGDTQYF.

V and J are TRBV6-5 and TRBJ2-5, with D unclear. V was trimmed by 2 bases and J by 1 base, leaving 8 bases between them. CDR3 length: 14 residues. From germline, CDR1 is MNHEY and CDR2 SVGAGI. In nucleotides, the CDR3 is TGTGCCAGCAGTTACGTTGCCAGCCAAGAGACCCAGTACTTC. This sequence encodes CASSYVASQETQYF.

This chain connects TRBV11-2 to TRBJ1-2, with 10 positions matching TRBD1. V was pared by 4 bases and J by 7 bases, with 6 bases of the junction left unmatched. Germline lookup yields CDR1 SGHAT and CDR2 FQNNGV. The CDR3 totals 14 residues. The CDR3 region has the DNA TGTGCCAGCAGCTCTACCAGGACAGGGGGTGGCTACACCTTC. This translates into CASSSTRTGGGYTF.

J is TRBJ1-3 and V is TRBV6-6, with 9 nucleotides matching TRBD1. There are 14 residues in the CDR3. V trimming: 6 bases; J trimming: 4 bases; junction bases outside the gene matches: 4. From germline, CDR1 is MNHNY and CDR2 SVGAGI (reference sequence). The CDR3 nucleotides are TGTGCCAGCAGAACACAGGGGGCCGGAAACACCATATATTTT. Protein: CASRTQGAGNTIYF.

This chain joins TRBV19 and TRBJ2-2, with D tentatively TRBD1 (6 bases). Trimming pared 8 bases from V and 4 bases from J, leaving 17 bases between. CDR3 length: 15 residues. Germline values: CDR1 LNHDA, CDR2 SQIVND (reference sequence). CDR3 protein: CASWDRDKSTGELFF. The CDR3 bases are TGTGCCAGTTGGGACCGGGACAAGAGCACCGGGGAGCTGTTTTTT.